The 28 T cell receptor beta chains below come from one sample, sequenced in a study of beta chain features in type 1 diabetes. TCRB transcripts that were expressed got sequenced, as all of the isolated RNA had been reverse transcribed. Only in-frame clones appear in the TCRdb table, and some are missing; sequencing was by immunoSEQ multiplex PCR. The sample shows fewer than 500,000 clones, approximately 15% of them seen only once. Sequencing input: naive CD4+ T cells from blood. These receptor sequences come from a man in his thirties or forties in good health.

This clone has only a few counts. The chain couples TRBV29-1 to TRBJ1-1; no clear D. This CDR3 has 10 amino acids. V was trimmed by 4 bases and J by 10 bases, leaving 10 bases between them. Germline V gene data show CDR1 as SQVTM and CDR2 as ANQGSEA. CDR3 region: CSVGRTSAFF. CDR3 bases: TGCAGCGTTGGTAGGACCTCAGCTTTCTTT.

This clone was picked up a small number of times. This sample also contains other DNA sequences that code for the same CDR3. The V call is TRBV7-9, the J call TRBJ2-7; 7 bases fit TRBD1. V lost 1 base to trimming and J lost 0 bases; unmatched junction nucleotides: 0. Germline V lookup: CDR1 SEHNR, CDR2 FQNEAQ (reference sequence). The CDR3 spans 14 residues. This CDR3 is CASSLGTGSYEQYF. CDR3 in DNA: TGTGCCAGCAGCTTAGGGACAGGCTCCTACGAGCAGTACTTC.

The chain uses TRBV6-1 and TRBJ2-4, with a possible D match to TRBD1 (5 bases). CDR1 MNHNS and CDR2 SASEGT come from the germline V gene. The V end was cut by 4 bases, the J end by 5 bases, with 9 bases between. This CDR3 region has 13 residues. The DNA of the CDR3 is TGTGCCAGCAGTGTAATGACAGAAAACATTCAGTACTTC. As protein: CASSVMTENIQYF.

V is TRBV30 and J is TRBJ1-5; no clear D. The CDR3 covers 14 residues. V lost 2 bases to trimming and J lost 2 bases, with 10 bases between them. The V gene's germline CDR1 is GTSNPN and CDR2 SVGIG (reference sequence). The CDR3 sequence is CAWSPRLGNQPQHF. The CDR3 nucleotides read TGTGCCTGGAGTCCAAGGTTGGGCAATCAGCCCCAGCATTTT.

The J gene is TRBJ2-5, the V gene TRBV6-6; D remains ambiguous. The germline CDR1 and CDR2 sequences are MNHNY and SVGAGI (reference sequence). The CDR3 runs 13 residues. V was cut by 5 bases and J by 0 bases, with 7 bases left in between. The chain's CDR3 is CASSPRYQETQYF. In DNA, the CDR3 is TGTGCCAGCAGTCCCAGGTACCAAGAGACCCAGTACTTC.

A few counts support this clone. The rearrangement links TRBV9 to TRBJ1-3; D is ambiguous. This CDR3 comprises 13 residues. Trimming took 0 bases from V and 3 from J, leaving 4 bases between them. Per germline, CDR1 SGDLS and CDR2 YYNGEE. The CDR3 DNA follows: TGTGCCAGCAGCGTAGACATTGGAAACACCATATATTTT. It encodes CASSVDIGNTIYF.

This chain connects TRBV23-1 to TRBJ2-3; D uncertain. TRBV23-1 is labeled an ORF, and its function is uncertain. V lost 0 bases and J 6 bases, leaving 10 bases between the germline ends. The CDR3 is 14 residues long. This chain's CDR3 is CASSQSDRCDTQYF. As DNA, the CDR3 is TGCGCCAGCAGTCAATCGGATAGGTGCGATACGCAGTATTTT.

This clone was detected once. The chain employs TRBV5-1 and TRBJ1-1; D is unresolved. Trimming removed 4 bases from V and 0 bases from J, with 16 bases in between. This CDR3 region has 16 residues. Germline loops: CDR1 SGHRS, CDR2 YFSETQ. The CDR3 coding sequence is TGCGCCAGCAGCCGCACCAGCGGGCGGATGAACACTGAAGCTTTCTTT. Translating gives CASSRTSGRMNTEAFF.

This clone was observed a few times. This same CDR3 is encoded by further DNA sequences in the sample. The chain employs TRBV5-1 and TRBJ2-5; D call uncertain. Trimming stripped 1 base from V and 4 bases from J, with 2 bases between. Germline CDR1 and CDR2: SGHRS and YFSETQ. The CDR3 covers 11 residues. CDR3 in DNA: TGCGCCAGCAGCTTGACAGAGACCCAGTACTTC. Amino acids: CASSLTETQYF.

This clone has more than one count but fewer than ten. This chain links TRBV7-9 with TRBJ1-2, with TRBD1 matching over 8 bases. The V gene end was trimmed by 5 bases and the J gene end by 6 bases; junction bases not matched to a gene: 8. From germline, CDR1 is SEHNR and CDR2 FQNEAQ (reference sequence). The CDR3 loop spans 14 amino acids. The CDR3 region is CASSRTGGKDGYTF. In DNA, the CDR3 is TGTGCCAGCAGCCGTACAGGGGGGAAGGATGGCTACACCTTC.

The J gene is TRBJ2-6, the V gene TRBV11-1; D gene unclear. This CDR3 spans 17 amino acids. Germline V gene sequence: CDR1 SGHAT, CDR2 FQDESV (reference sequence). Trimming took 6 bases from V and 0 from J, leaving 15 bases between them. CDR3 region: CASSPAPGNSGANVLTF. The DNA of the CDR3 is TGTGCCAGCAGTCCAGCGCCGGGTAACTCTGGGGCCAACGTCCTGACTTTC.

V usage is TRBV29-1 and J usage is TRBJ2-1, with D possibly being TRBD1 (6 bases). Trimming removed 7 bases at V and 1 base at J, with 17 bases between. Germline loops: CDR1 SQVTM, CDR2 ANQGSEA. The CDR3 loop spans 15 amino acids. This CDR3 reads CSGTWGQRSYNEQFF. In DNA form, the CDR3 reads TGCAGCGGCACCTGGGGACAACGGTCCTACAATGAGCAGTTCTTC.

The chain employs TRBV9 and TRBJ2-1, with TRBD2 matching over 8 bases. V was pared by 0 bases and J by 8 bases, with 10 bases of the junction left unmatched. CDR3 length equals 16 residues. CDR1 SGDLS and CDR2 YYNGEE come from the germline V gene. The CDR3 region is CASSVGGAGVFHEQFF. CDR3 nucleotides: TGTGCCAGCAGCGTAGGGGGAGCGGGAGTATTCCATGAGCAGTTCTTC.

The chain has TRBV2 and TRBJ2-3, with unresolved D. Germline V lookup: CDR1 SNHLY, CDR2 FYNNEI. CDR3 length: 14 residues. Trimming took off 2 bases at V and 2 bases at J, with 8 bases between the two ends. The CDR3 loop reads CASSENQATDTQYF. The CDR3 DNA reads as TGTGCCAGCAGTGAAAATCAGGCCACAGATACGCAGTATTTT.

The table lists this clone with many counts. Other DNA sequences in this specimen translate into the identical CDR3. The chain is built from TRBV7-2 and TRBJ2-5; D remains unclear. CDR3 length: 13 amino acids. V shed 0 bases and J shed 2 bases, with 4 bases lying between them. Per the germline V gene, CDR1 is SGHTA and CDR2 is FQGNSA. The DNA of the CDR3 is TGTGCCAGCAGCTTAGCCAGACAAGAGACCCAGTACTTC. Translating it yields CASSLARQETQYF. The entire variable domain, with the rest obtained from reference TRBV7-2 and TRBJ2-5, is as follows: GAGVSQSPSNKVTEKGKDVELRCDPISGHTALYWYRQSLGQGLEFLIYFQGNSAPDKSGLPSDRFSAERTGGSVSTLTIQRTQQEDSAVYLCASSLARQETQYFGPGTRLLVL.

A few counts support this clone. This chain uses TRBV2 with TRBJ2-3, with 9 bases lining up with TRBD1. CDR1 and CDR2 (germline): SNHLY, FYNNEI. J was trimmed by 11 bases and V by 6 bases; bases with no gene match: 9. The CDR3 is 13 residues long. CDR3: CASRPGQGRGQYF. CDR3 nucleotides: TGTGCCAGCAGGCCGGGACAGGGAAGGGGGCAGTATTTT.

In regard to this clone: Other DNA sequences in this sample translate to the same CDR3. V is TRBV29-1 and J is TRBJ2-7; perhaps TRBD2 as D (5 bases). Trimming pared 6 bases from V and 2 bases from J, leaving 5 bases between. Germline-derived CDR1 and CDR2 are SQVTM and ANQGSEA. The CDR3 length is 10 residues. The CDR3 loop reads CSVGAYEQYF. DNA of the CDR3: TGCAGCGTCGGGGCCTACGAGCAGTACTTC.

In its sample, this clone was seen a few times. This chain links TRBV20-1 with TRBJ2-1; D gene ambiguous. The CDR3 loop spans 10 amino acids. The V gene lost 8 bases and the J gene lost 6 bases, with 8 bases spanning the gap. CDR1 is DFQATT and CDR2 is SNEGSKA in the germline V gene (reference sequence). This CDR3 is CSPKGNEQFF. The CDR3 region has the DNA TGCAGTCCAAAGGGCAATGAGCAGTTCTTC.

CDR3 amino acids: CASSPRQGRNQPQHF. The CDR3 DNA reads as TGCGCCAGCAGCCCTAGACAGGGCCGCAATCAGCCCCAGCATTTT. The rearrangement links TRBV5-1 to TRBJ1-5, with TRBD1 identical over 7 bases. Germline V gene sequence: CDR1 SGHRS, CDR2 YFSETQ. The V segment lost 4 bases and the J segment 2 bases; nucleotides outside the gene matches: 6. This CDR3 is 15 amino acids long. Drawing the rest from reference TRBV5-1 and TRBJ1-5, the complete variable domain is KAGVTQTPRYLIKTRGQQVTLSCSPISGHRSVSWYQQTPGQGLQFLFEYFSETQRNKGNFPGRFSGRQFSNSRSEMNVSTLELGDSALYLCASSPRQGRNQPQHFGDGTRLSIL.

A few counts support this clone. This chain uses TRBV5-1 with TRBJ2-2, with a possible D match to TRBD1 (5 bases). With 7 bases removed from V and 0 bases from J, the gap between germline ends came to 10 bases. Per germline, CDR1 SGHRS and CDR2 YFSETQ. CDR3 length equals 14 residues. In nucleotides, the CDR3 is TGCGCCAGCCAGGGTCCAGCGAACACCGGGGAGCTGTTTTTT. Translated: CASQGPANTGELFF.

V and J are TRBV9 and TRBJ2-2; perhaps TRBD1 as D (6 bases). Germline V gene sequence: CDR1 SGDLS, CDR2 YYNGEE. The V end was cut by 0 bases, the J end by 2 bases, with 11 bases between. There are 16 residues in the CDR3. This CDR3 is CASSVEQGRNTGELFF. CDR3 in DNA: TGTGCCAGCAGCGTAGAACAGGGTCGAAACACCGGGGAGCTGTTTTTT.

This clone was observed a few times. CDR3 loop: CASSLGPADTGELFF. CDR3 DNA: TGTGCCAGCAGCTTAGGTCCTGCGGACACCGGGGAGCTGTTTTTT. V usage is TRBV7-9 and J usage is TRBJ2-2, with no clear D. Germline CDR1 is SEHNR and CDR2 is FQNEAQ (reference sequence). The CDR3 sequence is 15 residues long. The V gene lost 1 base and the J gene lost 3 bases, with 9 bases spanning the gap. The full variable domain, completed using reference TRBV7-9 and TRBJ2-2, is DTGVSQNPRHKITKRGQNVTFRCDPISEHNRLYWYRQTLGQGPEFLTYFQNEAQLEKSRLLSDRFSAERPKGSFSTLEIQRTEQGDSAMYLCASSLGPADTGELFFGEGSRLTVL.

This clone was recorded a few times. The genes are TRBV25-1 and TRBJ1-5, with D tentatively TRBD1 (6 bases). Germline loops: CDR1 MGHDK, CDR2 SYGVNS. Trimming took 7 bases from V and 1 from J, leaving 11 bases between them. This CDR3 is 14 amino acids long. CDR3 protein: CASTSGVSNQPQHF. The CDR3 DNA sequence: TGTGCCAGCACCTCAGGGGTGAGCAATCAGCCCCAGCATTTT. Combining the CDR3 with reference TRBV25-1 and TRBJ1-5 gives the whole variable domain EADIYQTPRYLVIGTGKKITLECSQTMGHDKMYWYQQDPGMELHLIHYSYGVNSTEKGDLSSESTVSRIRTEHFPLTLESARPSHTSQYLCASTSGVSNQPQHFGDGTRLSIL.

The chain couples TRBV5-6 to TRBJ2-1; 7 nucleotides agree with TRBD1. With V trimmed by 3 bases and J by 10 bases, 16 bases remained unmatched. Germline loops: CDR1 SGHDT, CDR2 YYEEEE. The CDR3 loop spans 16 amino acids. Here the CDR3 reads CASSWKSRTGLGEQFF. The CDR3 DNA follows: TGTGCCAGCAGCTGGAAAAGCCGGACAGGCCTTGGAGAGCAGTTCTTC.

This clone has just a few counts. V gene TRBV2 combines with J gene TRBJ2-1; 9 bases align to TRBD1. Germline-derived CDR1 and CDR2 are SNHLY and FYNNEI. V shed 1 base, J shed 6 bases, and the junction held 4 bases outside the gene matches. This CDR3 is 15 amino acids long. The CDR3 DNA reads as TGTGCCAGCAGTGAAGAGGGACAGGGTATCAATGAGCAGTTCTTC. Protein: CASSEEGQGINEQFF.

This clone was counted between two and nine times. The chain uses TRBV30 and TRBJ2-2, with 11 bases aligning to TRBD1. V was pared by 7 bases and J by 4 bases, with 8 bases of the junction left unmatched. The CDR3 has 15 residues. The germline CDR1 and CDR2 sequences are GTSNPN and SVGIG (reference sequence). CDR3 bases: TGTGCCTCCGGACAGGGGGCTTCGTTCACCGGGGAGCTGTTTTTT. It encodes CASGQGASFTGELFF.

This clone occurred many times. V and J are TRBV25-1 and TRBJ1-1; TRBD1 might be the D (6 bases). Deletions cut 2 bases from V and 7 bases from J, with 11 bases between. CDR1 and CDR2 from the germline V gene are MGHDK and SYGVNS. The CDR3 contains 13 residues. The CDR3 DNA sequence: TGTGCCAGCAGTGAAACAGGGTTCGGTGAAGCTTTCTTT. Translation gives CASSETGFGEAFF. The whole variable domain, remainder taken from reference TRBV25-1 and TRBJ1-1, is EADIYQTPRYLVIGTGKKITLECSQTMGHDKMYWYQQDPGMELHLIHYSYGVNSTEKGDLSSESTVSRIRTEHFPLTLESARPSHTSQYLCASSETGFGEAFFGQGTRLTVV.

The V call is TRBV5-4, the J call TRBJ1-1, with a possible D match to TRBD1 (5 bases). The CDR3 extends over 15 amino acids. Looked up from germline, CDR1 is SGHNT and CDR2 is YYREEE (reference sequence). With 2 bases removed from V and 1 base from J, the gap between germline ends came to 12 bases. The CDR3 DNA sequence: TGTGCCAGCAGCTTAACGGGACGGACGAACACTGAAGCTTTCTTT. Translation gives CASSLTGRTNTEAFF.